This entry concerns a single T cell receptor (beta chain). Additional DNA sequences in this sample encode the identical CDR3. This specimen belongs to a study of blood T cell repertoires in COVID-19. Study-wide context: T cells, B-cell-depleted T cells, or PBMCs provided the cDNA or gDNA that served as material.

Repertoires were generated with immunoSEQ multiplex PCR, while TCRdb's copy carries only in-frame clones and drops some. The sample shows 130,000 to 150,000 clones, about 80% of them seen only once. The length of the CDR3 is 14 residues. V was pared by 0 bases and J by 2 bases, with 5 bases between. Germline V lookup: CDR1 LNHDA, CDR2 SQIVND (reference sequence). This clonotype originated in a human donor in a cohort sampled during active COVID-19. V and J are TRBV19 and TRBJ1-5; unclear D gene. Sequenced sample: peripheral blood. The CDR3 region is CASSIERGNQPQHF. DNA for the CDR3: TGTGCCAGTAGTATAGAGCGAGGCAATCAGCCCCAGCATTTT.